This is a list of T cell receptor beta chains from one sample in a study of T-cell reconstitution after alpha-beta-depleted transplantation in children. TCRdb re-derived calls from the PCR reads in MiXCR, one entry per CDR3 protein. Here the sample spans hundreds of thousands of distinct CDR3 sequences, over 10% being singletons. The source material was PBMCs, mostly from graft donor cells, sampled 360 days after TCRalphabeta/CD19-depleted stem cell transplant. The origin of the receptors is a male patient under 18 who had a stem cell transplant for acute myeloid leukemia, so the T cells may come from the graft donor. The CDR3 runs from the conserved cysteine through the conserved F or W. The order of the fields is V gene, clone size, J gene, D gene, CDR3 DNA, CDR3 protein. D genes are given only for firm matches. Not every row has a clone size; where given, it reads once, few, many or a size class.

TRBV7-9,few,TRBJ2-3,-,TGTGCCAGCAGCTTAGGGGCCTCCTCCACAGATACGCAGTATTTT,CASSLGASSTDTQYF
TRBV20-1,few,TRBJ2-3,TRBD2,TGCAGTGCTAGAGGGGGAGGGAGAAGCACAGATACGCAGTATTTT,CSARGGGRSTDTQYF
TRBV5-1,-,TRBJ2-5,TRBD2,TGCGCCAGCAGCTCGATGACTAGCTTCTGGGGCCAAGAGACCCAGTACTTC,CASSSMTSFWGQETQYF
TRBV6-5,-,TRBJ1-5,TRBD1,TGTGCCAGCAGTTACGTCGGGGCAGGGGGCCGCCAGGGAGTATGGCCCCAGCATTTT,CASSYVGAGGRQGVWPQHF
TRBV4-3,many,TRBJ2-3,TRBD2,TGCGCCAGCAGCCCAAGGGCGGGAGGTTTGAACGCAGATACGCAGTATTTT,CASSPRAGGLNADTQYF
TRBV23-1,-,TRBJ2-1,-,TGCGCCAGCAGTCAAATGGCTGCCGGACACAATGAGCAGTTCTTC,CASSQMAAGHNEQFF
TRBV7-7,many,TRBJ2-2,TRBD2,TGTGCTAGCAGTTTAACTAGCGGGAGCGTCGGGGAGCTGTTTTTT,CASSLTSGSVGELFF
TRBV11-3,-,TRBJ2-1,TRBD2,TGTGCCAGCAGCCCGCGTTCGGCTAGCGGGAAGGATGAGCAGTTCTTC,CASSPRSASGKDEQFF
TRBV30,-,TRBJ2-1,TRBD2,TGTGCCTGGAGCAGACTAGCGACCTACAATGAGCAGTTCTTC,CAWSRLATYNEQFF
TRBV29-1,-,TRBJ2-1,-,TGCAGCGTTGCTAGCAACAATGAGCAGTTCTTC,CSVASNNEQFF
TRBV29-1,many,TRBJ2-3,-,TGCAGCGTTGAAGGGATGGAGGTCTTCAGCACAGATACGCAGTATTTT,CSVEGMEVFSTDTQYF
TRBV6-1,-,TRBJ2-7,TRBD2,TGTGCCAGCAGCCGCTTAGCGACTAGCGGGTGGGGCTACGAGCAGTACTTC,CASSRLATSGWGYEQYF
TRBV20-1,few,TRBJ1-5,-,TGCAGTGCTAGAGAGGCAAAAGGGGGGAGTCAGCCCCAGCATTTT,CSAREAKGGSQPQHF
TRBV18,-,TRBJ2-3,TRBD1,TGTGCCAGCTCCCAGGGACAGCTCGCGCTCTCGGATACGCAGTATTTT,CASSQGQLALSDTQYF
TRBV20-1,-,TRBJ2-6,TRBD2,TGCAGTGCTAGAGGGACTAGCGGGAGGATAGGGGGGGCCAACGTCCTGACTTTC,CSARGTSGRIGGANVLTF
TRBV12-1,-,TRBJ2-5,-,TGTGCCAGAGCCTTTCGGACGGAGACCCAGTACTTC,CARAFRTETQYF
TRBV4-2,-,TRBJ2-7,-,TGTGCCAGCAGCCCGACAAGGGGGGAGGAGGGGTACGAGCAGTACTTC,CASSPTRGEEGYEQYF
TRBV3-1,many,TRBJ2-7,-,TGTGCCAGCAGCTATTGGACGGTGAGCTCCTACGAGCAGTACTTC,CASSYWTVSSYEQYF
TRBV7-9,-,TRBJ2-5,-,TGTGCCAGCAGCTTTTCCTCGGGTGGAGAGACCCAGTACTTC,CASSFSSGGETQYF
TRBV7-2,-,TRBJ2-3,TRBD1,TGTGCCAGCAGCTCCCGGGACAGGGCCCTAATCGCGCAGTATTTT,CASSSRDRALIAQYF
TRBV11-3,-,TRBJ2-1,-,TGTGCCAGCAGCTTTGAAACAGGGGAGGGGTTCTACAATGAGCAGTTCTTC,CASSFETGEGFYNEQFF
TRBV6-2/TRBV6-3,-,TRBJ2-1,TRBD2,TGTGCCAGCAGTTACTCGGGGCTAGCGGGAGATCACAATGAGCAGTTCTTC,CASSYSGLAGDHNEQFF
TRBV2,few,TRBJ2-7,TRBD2,TGTGCCACCGAGGGACTAGCGGGAGGCCAGGCGCAGTACTTC,CATEGLAGGQAQYF
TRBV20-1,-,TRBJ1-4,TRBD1,TGCAGTGCTAGAGATCTGGGACAGATACTGTTTTTT,CSARDLGQILFF
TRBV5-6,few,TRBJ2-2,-,TGTGCCAGCAGCTGGTCGGGGGAGTACACCGGGGAGCTGTTTTTT,CASSWSGEYTGELFF
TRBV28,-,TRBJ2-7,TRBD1,TGTGCCAGCAGTTTACGCGGGACAGGGTATGTCTACGAGCAGTACTTC,CASSLRGTGYVYEQYF
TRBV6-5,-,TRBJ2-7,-,TGTGCCAGCAGTTACCTGGACACCACCTACGAGCAGTACTTC,CASSYLDTTYEQYF
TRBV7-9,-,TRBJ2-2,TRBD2,TGTGCCAGCAGCCCCGCGGGACTAGCGAACACCGGGGAGCTGTTTTTT,CASSPAGLANTGELFF
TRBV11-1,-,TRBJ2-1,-,TGTGCCAGCAGCTTAGGGGAGAGCTGGGCAGGGAAAAAATACAATGAGCAGTTCTTC,CASSLGESWAGKKYNEQFF
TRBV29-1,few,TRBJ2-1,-,TGCAGCGTTGATCCTTGGAAGTTCGCCTACAATGAGCAGTTCTTC,CSVDPWKFAYNEQFF
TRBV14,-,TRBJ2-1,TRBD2,TGTGCCAGCAGCCCCATTCCAGCGGGGGTGGGGCTTCGTGAGCAGTTCTTC,CASSPIPAGVGLREQFF
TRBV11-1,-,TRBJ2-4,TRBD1,TGTGCCAGCAGCTCCCGGTTAACAGGGGTCACGTCTCGTCAAAACATTCAGTACTTC,CASSSRLTGVTSRQNIQYF
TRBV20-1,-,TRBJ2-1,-,TGCAGTGCTAGAGCGGGCTGCTACAATGAGCAGTTCTTC,CSARAGCYNEQFF
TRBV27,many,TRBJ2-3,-,TGTGCCAGCAGAGCCAGAACAACCTTACCTAGCACAGATACGCAGTATTTT,CASRARTTLPSTDTQYF
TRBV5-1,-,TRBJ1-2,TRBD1,TGCGCCAGCAGCTCGGACAGGGTCGCCTATGGCTACACCTTC,CASSSDRVAYGYTF
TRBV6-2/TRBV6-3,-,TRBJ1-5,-,TGTGCCAGCAGTTACAGAGGGGCGGGCAATCAGCCCCAGCATTTT,CASSYRGAGNQPQHF
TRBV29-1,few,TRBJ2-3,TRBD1,TGCAGCGCCTCCGGACAGGGAGGCACAGATACGCAGTATTTT,CSASGQGGTDTQYF
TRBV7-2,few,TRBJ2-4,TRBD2,TGTGCCAGCAGCACCCCCCTAGCGGTCAAAAACATTCAGTACTTC,CASSTPLAVKNIQYF
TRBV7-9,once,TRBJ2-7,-,TGTGCCAGCAGCTTCGGGTGGAGATACGAGCAGTACTTC,CASSFGWRYEQYF
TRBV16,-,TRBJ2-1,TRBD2,TGTGCCAGCAGCCCGGGACTAGCGGGAATCAATGAGCAGTTCTTC,CASSPGLAGINEQFF
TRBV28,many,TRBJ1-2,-,TGTGCCAGCAGACCCGCTGGTTTCGAGAATGTAGGCGTAGGTCTGTACTATGGCTACACCTTC,CASRPAGFENVGVGLYYGYTF
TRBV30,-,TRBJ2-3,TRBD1,TGTGCCTGGAGTGTGGGACAGGCGGGGGATACGCAGTATTTT,CAWSVGQAGDTQYF
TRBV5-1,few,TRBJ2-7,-,TGCGCCAGCATGGGCGGATCCTACGAGCAGTACTTC,CASMGGSYEQYF
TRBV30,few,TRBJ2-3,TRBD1,TGTGCCTGGAGGAGGACAGGGTGGTCAGATACGCAGTATTTT,CAWRRTGWSDTQYF
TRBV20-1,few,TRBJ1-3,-,TGCAGTGCTAGAGATCGCCTCTGGCGAAACACCATATATTTT,CSARDRLWRNTIYF